This T cell receptor beta chain was captured by sequencing in a study of post-analysis software for immune sequencing data. Study context: Several disease courses (relapsing-remitting, secondary progressive and progressive-relapsing) of multiple sclerosis were included. Notes on the study in general: Controls showed lower frequencies than patients for roughly 5 TRBV segments, and TRBV5-6, TRBV5-1 and TRBV20-1 were among these.

Regarding this clonotype: No antigen is known for it.

The CDR3 is made up of 17 amino acids. CDR1 and CDR2 (germline): SGHRS, YFSETQ. The ends were cut back, 0 bases at V and 0 bases at J, with 15 bases in the middle. Every TCR beta cDNA library bore unique molecular identifiers. TCRdb fed the PCR reads into MiXCR, producing one record per CDR3 protein. Of around 400,000 distinct CDR3 sequences listed, roughly 30% were seen once; the top ten hold roughly 13%. The receptor comes from a girl under 18 with multiple sclerosis. The chain has TRBV5-1 and TRBJ1-1; D uncertain. The sequencing sample was made of blood. This CDR3 reads CASSLGLKRPMNTEAFF. DNA for the CDR3: TGCGCCAGCAGCTTGGGACTGAAGAGGCCCATGAACACTGAAGCTTTCTTT.